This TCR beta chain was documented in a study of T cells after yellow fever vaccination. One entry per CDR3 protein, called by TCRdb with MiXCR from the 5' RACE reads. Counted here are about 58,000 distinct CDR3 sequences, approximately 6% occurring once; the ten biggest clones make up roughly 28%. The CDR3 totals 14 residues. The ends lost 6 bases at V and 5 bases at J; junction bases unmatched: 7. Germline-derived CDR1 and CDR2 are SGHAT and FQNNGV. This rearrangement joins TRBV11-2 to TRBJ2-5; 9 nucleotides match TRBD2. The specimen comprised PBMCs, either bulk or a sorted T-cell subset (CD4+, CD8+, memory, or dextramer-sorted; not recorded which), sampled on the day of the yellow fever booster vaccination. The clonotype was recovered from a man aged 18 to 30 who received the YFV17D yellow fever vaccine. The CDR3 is CASRSLAGGETQYF. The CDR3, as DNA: TGTGCCAGCAGGTCACTAGCGGGCGGGGAGACCCAGTACTTC.